The 5 T cell receptor beta chains presented below share a single source sample, sequenced in a study of blood T cell repertoires in COVID-19. The protocol was immunoSEQ multiplex PCR, while the TCRdb copy is restricted to in-frame clones and leaves out a portion. The sample holds about 460,000 clones, approximately 90% seen once. Sequenced material: PBMCs or T cells enriched from blood (not recorded which). These receptors came from a woman aged 55 to 70 who had recovered from COVID-19.

CDR3: CASSLQAGPNNEQFF. The CDR3 bases are TGTGCCAGCAGCCTCCAAGCGGGGCCCAACAATGAGCAGTTCTTC. The genes are TRBV5-6 and TRBJ2-1, with 7 bases that match TRBD2. The CDR3 has 15 residues. Germline CDR1 SGHDT, CDR2 YYEEEE. J lost 5 bases, V lost 4 bases, and 9 bases had no gene match.

This chain joins TRBV18 and TRBJ1-2; 8 nucleotides line up with TRBD1. From germline, CDR1 is KGHSH and CDR2 LQKENI. V lost 3 bases and J lost 4; bases outside the gene matches: 4. CDR3 size: 14 residues. The CDR3: CASSPSTGGYGYTF. The CDR3 DNA sequence: TGTGCCAGCTCACCTTCCACAGGGGGCTATGGCTACACCTTC.

This chain uses TRBV28 with TRBJ1-5, with D hard to call. From germline, CDR1 is MDHEN and CDR2 SYDVKM. This CDR3 spans 12 amino acids. Between the trimmed V and J ends, which lost 3 bases and 7 bases, there was a span of 7 bases. The CDR3 sequence is CASSFGKQPQHF. CDR3 coding DNA: TGTGCCAGCAGTTTCGGGAAACAGCCCCAGCATTTT.

This chain connects TRBV7-8 to TRBJ2-5, with 13 nucleotides matching TRBD2. V gave up 5 bases and J gave up 4 bases; unmatched junction bases: 7. There are 16 residues in the CDR3. Germline CDR1 and CDR2: SGHVS and FQNEAQ. The CDR3 is CASSVRTSGGSETQYF. CDR3 coding DNA: TGTGCCAGCAGCGTTAGGACTAGCGGGGGATCAGAGACCCAGTACTTC.

This chain uses TRBV30 with TRBJ1-2; 9 bases fit TRBD1. J was trimmed by 0 bases and V by 3 bases; bases with no gene match: 2. Germline assignment: CDR1 GTSNPN and CDR2 SVGIG (reference sequence). The CDR3 consists of 14 residues. The DNA for the CDR3 is TGTGCCTGGAGGACAGGGGGGGCTAACTATGGCTACACCTTC. The encoded protein is CAWRTGGANYGYTF.